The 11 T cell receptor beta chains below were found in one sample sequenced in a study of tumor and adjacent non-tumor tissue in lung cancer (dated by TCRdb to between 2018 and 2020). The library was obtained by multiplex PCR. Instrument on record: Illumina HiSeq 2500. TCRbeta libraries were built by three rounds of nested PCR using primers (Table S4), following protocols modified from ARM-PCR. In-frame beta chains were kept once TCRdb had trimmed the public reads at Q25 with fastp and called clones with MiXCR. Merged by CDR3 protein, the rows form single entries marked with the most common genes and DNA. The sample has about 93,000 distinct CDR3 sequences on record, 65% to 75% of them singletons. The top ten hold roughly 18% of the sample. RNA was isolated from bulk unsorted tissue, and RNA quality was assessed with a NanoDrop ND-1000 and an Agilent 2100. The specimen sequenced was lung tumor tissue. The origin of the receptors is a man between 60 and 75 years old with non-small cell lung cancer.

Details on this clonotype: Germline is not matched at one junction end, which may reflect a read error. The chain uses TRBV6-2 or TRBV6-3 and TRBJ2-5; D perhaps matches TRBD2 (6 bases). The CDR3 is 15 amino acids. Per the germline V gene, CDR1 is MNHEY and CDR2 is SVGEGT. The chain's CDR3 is CASSHLGGDGETQYF. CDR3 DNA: TGTGCCAGCAGTCACTTGGGAGGCGATGGCGAGACCCAGTATTTC.

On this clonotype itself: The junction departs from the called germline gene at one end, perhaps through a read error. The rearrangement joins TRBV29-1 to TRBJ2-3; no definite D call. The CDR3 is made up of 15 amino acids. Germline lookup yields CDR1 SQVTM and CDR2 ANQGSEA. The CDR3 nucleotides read TGCGGCGTCGCCGGCGTACTCCGGAGCACAGATACACAGTATTTT. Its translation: CGVAGVLRSTDTQYF.

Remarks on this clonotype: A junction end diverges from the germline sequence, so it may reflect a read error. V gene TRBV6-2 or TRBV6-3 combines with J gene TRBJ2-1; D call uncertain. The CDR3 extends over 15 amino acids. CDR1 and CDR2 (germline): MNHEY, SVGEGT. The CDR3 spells CASSYSRLSGAEQLF. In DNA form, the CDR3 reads TGTGCCAGCAGTTACTCGCGTCTTTCTGGCGCTGAGCAGCTCTTC.

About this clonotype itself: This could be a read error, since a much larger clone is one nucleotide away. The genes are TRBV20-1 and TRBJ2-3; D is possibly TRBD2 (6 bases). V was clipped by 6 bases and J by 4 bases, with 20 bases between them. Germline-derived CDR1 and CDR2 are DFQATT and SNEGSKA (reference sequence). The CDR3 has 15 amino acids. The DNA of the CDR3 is TGCAGTGCCCCGGTGACTAACGGGAGAGCAGATACGCAGTATTTT. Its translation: CSAPVTNGRADTQYF.

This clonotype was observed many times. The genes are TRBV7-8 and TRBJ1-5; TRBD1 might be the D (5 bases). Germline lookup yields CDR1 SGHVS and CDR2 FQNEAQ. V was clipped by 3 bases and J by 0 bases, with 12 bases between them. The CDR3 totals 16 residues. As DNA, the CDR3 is TGTGCCAGCAGCTTGGGGGGGGGATATAGCAATCAGCCCCAGCATTTT. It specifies CASSLGGGYSNQPQHF.

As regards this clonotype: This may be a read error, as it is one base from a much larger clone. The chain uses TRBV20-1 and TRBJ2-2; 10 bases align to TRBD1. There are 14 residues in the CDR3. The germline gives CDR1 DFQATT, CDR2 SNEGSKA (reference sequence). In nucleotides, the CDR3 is TGCAGTACTAGAGGGACAGGGGACACCGGGGAGCTGTTTTTT. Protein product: CSTRGTGDTGELFF.

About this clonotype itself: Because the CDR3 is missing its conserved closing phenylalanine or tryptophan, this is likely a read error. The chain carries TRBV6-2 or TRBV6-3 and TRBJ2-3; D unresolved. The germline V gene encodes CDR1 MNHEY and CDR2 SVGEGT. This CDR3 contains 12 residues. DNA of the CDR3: TGTGCTAGCAGCGACAAGAGTGATACGCAGTATCTT. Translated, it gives CASSDKSDTQYL.

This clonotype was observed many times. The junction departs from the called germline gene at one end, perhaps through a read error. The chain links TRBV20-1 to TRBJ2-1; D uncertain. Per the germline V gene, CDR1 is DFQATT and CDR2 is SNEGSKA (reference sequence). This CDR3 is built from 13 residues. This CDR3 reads CSARVPSHNEQFF. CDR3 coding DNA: TGCAGTGCTAGAGTCCCCTCCCACAATGAGCAGTTCTTC.

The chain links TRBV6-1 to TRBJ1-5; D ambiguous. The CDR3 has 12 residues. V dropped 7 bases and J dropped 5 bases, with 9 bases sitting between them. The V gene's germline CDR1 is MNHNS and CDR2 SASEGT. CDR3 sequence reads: CASNVGYQPQHF. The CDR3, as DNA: TGTGCCAGCAATGTAGGATATCAGCCCCAGCATTTT.

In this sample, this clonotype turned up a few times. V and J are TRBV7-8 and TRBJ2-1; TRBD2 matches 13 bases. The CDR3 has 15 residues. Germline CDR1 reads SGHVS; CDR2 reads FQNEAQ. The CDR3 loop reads CASRYRTSGSNEQFF. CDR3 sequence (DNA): TGTGCTAGCCGTTACAGGACTAGCGGGAGTAATGAGCAGTTCTTC.

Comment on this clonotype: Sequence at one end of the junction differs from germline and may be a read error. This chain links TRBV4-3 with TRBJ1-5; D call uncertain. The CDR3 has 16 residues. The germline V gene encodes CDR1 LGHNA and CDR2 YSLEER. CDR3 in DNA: TGCGCCAACAGCCAAGATTGGAGGGAGTGGGTGAAGCCCCAGCATTTT. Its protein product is CANSQDWREWVKPQHF.